This is a list of T cell receptor beta chains from one sample in a study of siplizumab effects on memory and regulatory T cells. Measured with immunoSEQ multiplex PCR; TCRdb has only the in-frame clones, and not every one. The table lists fewer than 110,000 clones, roughly 91% of them singletons. Specimen: non-Treg CD4+ T cells sorted from blood. The source of these receptors is a human donor in good health. Both conserved end residues are part of each CDR3. The D gene is left open where the match is weak. Clone size appears in some rows only: once, few, many, or a class for an expanded clone.

V gene	clone size	D gene	J gene	CDR3 protein	CDR3 DNA
TRBV7-2	.	.	TRBJ2-7	CASSSRQSLYEQYF	TGTGCCAGCAGCTCTCGACAGAGCCTCTACGAGCAGTACTTC
TRBV19	.	TRBD1	TRBJ2-7	CASSFRGDSGLGQYF	TGTGCCAGTAGTTTTAGAGGGGACAGCGGATTAGGGCAGTACTTC
TRBV7-9	.	.	TRBJ2-1	CASREAEFNEQFF	TGTGCCAGCAGGGAAGCGGAGTTCAATGAGCAGTTCTTC
TRBV5-6	.	TRBD1	TRBJ1-4	CASSYDRVILEANEKLFF	TGTGCCAGCAGCTACGACAGGGTAATATTGGAAGCTAATGAAAAACTGTTTTTT
TRBV9	.	TRBD2	TRBJ2-1	CASSAPSGNYGEQFF	TGTGCCAGCAGCGCTCCTAGCGGGAATTACGGTGAGCAGTTCTTC
TRBV7-2	.	TRBD2	TRBJ2-7	CASSLYLTAGGNYEQYF	TGTGCCAGCAGCTTATATCTTACGGCGGGAGGGAATTACGAGCAGTACTTC
TRBV6-1	.	.	TRBJ1-6	CASSAGPYNSPLHF	TGTGCCAGCAGTGCAGGGCCCTATAATTCACCCCTCCACTTT
TRBV2	.	TRBD1	TRBJ1-1	CANRKDRVDNTEAFF	TGTGCCAACCGGAAAGACAGGGTTGACAACACTGAAGCTTTCTTT
TRBV4-1	once	TRBD1	TRBJ2-7	CASSEDRGYEQYF	TGCGCCAGCAGCGAAGACAGGGGCTACGAGCAGTACTTC
TRBV5-1	.	.	TRBJ2-7	CASSKRDGSYEQYF	TGCGCCAGCAGCAAAAGGGACGGGTCCTACGAGCAGTACTTC